This TCR beta chain is drawn from a study of cytomegalovirus exposure and HLA in healthy donors. Study overall: Earlier, 110 million or so unique TCR beta sequences were recovered from about 170 million T cells by an analysis. Findings and caveats of the study: TCR sequences were mostly rare, though some public TCRs occurred in many donors. With DRB1 most and HLA-C fewest, TCR association rates differed between HLA loci in a later analysis. The presence/absence work took it that sequencing depth was about the same across donors.

Primers for the PCR totalled 60 Vbeta and 13 Jbeta. Using immunoSEQ multiplex PCR, the repertoire was profiled, and TCRdb retains in-frame clones only, with some absent. The sample records fewer than 150,000 clones, roughly three quarters being singletons. Details on this clone: Antigen specificity is unknown.

The receptor was derived from a woman aged 45-60 years in good health and CMV-seronegative. Sequencing input: PBMCs.

CDR3 region: CASSLQGENNSPLHF. In nucleotides, the CDR3 is TGTGCCAGCAGCCTCCAGGGGGAAAATAATTCACCCCTCCACTTT. V usage is TRBV7-9 and J usage is TRBJ1-6, with TRBD1 identical over 7 bases. CDR3 size: 15 residues. The germline CDR1 and CDR2 sequences are SEHNR and FQNEAQ (reference sequence). J was trimmed by 5 bases and V by 5 bases; bases with no gene match: 6.